This TCR beta chain was sequenced in a study of PD-1 blockade in classical Hodgkin lymphoma. Measured with immunoSEQ multiplex PCR; TCRdb has only the in-frame clones, and not every one. Found here are approximately 60,000 clones, 88% of them singletons; the top ten hold roughly an eighth. Every patient relapsed after autologous stem cell transplantation, and brentuximab vedotin exposure varied. Progressive disease, partial response or complete response was each patient's best response. Germline CDR1 MDHEN, CDR2 SYDVKM. The V segment lost 8 bases and the J segment 5 bases; nucleotides outside the gene matches: 5. The CDR3 sequence is 13 residues long.

This material consisted of peripheral blood mononuclear cells (PBMCs), taken at baseline. The chain employs TRBV28 and TRBJ1-2, with TRBD1 matching over 10 bases. This TCR came from a human donor with classical Hodgkin lymphoma. CDR3: CASEDRGMYGYTF. DNA for the CDR3: TGTGCCAGCGAGGACAGGGGGATGTATGGCTACACCTTC.